This TCR beta chain was sequenced for a study of T cell responses to AZD1222 COVID-19 vaccine. TCRdb's table, derived via immunoSEQ multiplex PCR, lists solely in-frame clones and lacks some. Of more than 150,000 clones in the sample, roughly nine tenths are singletons; the top ten hold over 1.2%. V lost 5 bases to trimming and J lost 6 bases; unmatched junction nucleotides: 2. Germline CDR1 reads SGHAT; CDR2 reads FQNNGV. The CDR3 covers 14 residues. In this sample, this clone turned up once. This TCR came from an adult in good health. The chain combines TRBV11-2 with TRBJ1-5; TRBD1 matches at 12 bases. This material consisted of peripheral blood, taken on day 0 of AZD1222 vaccination. CDR3 DNA sequence: TGTGCCAGCAGCCGGGACAGGGGGCTTCAGCCCCAGCATTTT. It translates to CASSRDRGLQPQHF.